The 32 T cell receptor beta chains below all came from one sample that was sequenced in a study. One entry per CDR3 protein, called by TCRdb with MiXCR from the 5' RACE reads. The sample holds some 44,000 distinct CDR3 sequences, about 30% seen once. The sequencing input was tumor-infiltrating memory CD4+ T cells sorted from the breast tumor. Subset meaning: memory CD4+ T cells, CD4+CD45RO+CD25-. The receptors come from a female donor with breast cancer.

This clonotype appeared once. This chain links TRBV3-1 with TRBJ1-1, with 11 bases fitting TRBD1. Germline V CDR1 and CDR2: LGHDT, YNNKEL (reference sequence). CDR3 size: 14 residues. After removal of 4 bases from V and 6 bases from J, the junction contained 4 bases not matched to a gene. In DNA form, the CDR3 reads TGTGCCAGCAGCCGAGGACAGGGGGCTTCTGAAGCTTTCTTT. It encodes CASSRGQGASEAFF.

The chain carries TRBV18 and TRBJ2-7, with 7 bases identical to TRBD1. In germline, CDR1 is KGHSH, CDR2 LQKENI. The CDR3 runs 16 residues. Trimming cost V 3 bases and J 3 bases; bases outside gene matches: 11. CDR3 nucleotide sequence: TGTGCCAGCTCACCGGTACAGGGGTCCCCCTACTACGAGCAGTACTTC. Translating gives CASSPVQGSPYYEQYF.

The chain carries TRBV20-1 and TRBJ2-3; 9 positions agree with TRBD1. This CDR3 contains 18 residues. The trim removed 3 bases at V and 2 bases at J, leaving 15 bases unmatched. Per germline, CDR1 DFQATT and CDR2 SNEGSKA (reference sequence). CDR3 loop: CSASEPPGQGNPTDTQYF. CDR3 nucleotides: TGCAGTGCTAGTGAGCCTCCGGGACAGGGCAATCCCACAGATACGCAGTATTTT.

This chain links TRBV15 with TRBJ2-7; a weak D match, TRBD2 (5 bases). Trimming shortened V by 5 bases and J by 3 bases, and 11 bases separated the two germline ends. Germline CDR1 LNHNV, CDR2 YYDKDF (reference sequence). There are 13 residues in the CDR3. This chain's CDR3 is CATSGRTSYEQYF. In nucleotides, the CDR3 is TGTGCCACCAGCGGTAGAACTAGCTACGAGCAGTACTTC.

In this sample, this clonotype turned up a few times. The chain joins TRBV7-3 to TRBJ2-1; the match to TRBD2 covers 13 bases. With 4 bases clipped from V and 0 bases from J, the junction kept 6 bases outside the gene matches. Per germline, CDR1 SGHTA and CDR2 FQGTGA. The CDR3 runs to 18 residues. CDR3 protein: CASSSTSGGASSYNEQFF. As DNA, the CDR3 is TGTGCCAGCAGCTCTACTAGCGGGGGGGCCAGCTCCTACAATGAGCAGTTCTTC.

The V call is TRBV15, the J call TRBJ2-7, with 14 bases aligning to TRBD2. CDR1 LNHNV and CDR2 YYDKDF come from the germline V gene (reference sequence). After removal of 4 bases from V and 0 bases from J, the junction contained 8 bases not matched to a gene. This CDR3 has 18 residues. The CDR3 reads CATSMRLAGGPSSYEQYF. Here the CDR3 DNA reads TGTGCCACCAGCATGCGACTAGCGGGAGGGCCGAGCTCCTACGAGCAGTACTTC.

V gene TRBV4-2 combines with J gene TRBJ2-7; D not resolved. CDR1 and CDR2 (germline): LGHNA, YNFKEQ. Trimming pared 4 bases from V and 7 bases from J, leaving 17 bases between. This CDR3 is 14 amino acids long. CDR3 DNA sequence: TGTGCCAGCAGCCTAATGTCTTCCCCTAGGGAGCAGTACTTC. Its protein is CASSLMSSPREQYF.

The rearrangement joins TRBV28 to TRBJ2-7; 7 nucleotides match TRBD2. CDR1 and CDR2 (germline): MDHEN, SYDVKM. With 8 bases clipped from V and 7 bases from J, the junction kept 11 bases outside the gene matches. This CDR3 comprises 13 residues. Here the CDR3 DNA reads TGTGCCAGCCTTCCCGCGGGAGCGGGGGAGCAGTACTTC. Residues: CASLPAGAGEQYF.

A note on this clonotype: At one boundary the junction diverges from the germline segment, which might be a read error. The chain uses TRBV5-1 and TRBJ1-6; D is undetermined. Germline V gene data show CDR1 as SGHRS and CDR2 as YFSETQ. CDR3 length: 12 residues. The CDR3 sequence is CASSSLNSPLHF. The CDR3 DNA reads TGCGCCAGCAGCTCCCTCAATTCACCTCTCCACTTT. The variable domain in full, completed from reference TRBV5-1 and TRBJ1-6, reads KAGVTQTPRYLIKTRGQQVTLSCSPISGHRSVSWYQQTPGQGLQFLFEYFSETQRNKGNFPGRFSGRQFSNSRSEMNVSTLELGDSALYLCASSSLNSPLHFGNGTRLTVT.

The genes are TRBV7-6 and TRBJ2-3; D not resolved. V lost 1 base to trimming and J lost 0 bases, with 8 bases between them. Germline lookup yields CDR1 SGHVS and CDR2 FNYEAQ. This CDR3 comprises 15 residues. CDR3 in amino acids: CASSLGRSSTDTQYF. The DNA of the CDR3 is TGTGCCAGCAGCTTAGGTCGGTCTAGCACAGATACGCAGTATTTT.

The sample holds a few counts of this clonotype. The CDR3 coding sequence is TGCGCCAGCAGCCAAGGGTTCGCACTAGGGGAAGAGACCCAGTACTTC. Translating it yields CASSQGFALGEETQYF. The V call is TRBV4-1, the J call TRBJ2-5; D may be TRBD1 or TRBD2 (5 bases each). There are 16 residues in the CDR3. In germline, CDR1 is MGHRA, CDR2 YSYEKL. Trimming took 1 base from V and 3 from J, leaving 15 bases between them.

This chain uses TRBV20-1 with TRBJ2-1; 9 positions match TRBD2. The ends lost 3 bases at V and 7 bases at J; junction bases unmatched: 7. The CDR3 has 14 amino acids. CDR1 is DFQATT, CDR2 SNEGSKA, per germline (reference sequence). CDR3 amino acids: CSASIAGVRNEQFF. The DNA for the CDR3 is TGCAGTGCTAGCATAGCGGGAGTCAGGAATGAGCAGTTCTTC.

This chain connects TRBV28 to TRBJ2-7; possibly TRBD1 for D (5 bases). V shed 3 bases and J shed 4 bases, with 13 bases lying between them. Germline V gene sequence: CDR1 MDHEN, CDR2 SYDVKM. The CDR3 runs to 14 residues. DNA of the CDR3: TGTGCCAGCAGTTTTCAGGGTTTTGGTTACGAGCAGTACTTC. It encodes CASSFQGFGYEQYF.

This clonotype was recorded many times. This chain connects TRBV15 to TRBJ2-1; no firm D call. Germline V gene lookup returns CDR1 LNHNV and CDR2 YYDKDF (reference sequence). V lost 0 bases and J lost 6, with 6 bases in between. There are 13 residues in the CDR3. The CDR3: CATSRDEFNEQFF. CDR3 sequence (DNA): TGTGCCACCAGCAGAGATGAGTTCAATGAGCAGTTCTTC.

The V gene is TRBV5-1, the J gene TRBJ2-3, with D possibly TRBD2 on 7 matching bases. Trimming pared 7 bases from V and 1 base from J, leaving 13 bases between. Per the germline V gene, CDR1 is SGHRS and CDR2 is YFSETQ. There are 14 residues in the CDR3. Here the CDR3 DNA reads TGCGCCAGCGCCGAGGGGGGGCGCACAGATACGCAGTATTTT. Its protein product is CASAEGGRTDTQYF.

The chain combines TRBV6-6 with TRBJ2-1, with 12 nucleotides matching TRBD1. This CDR3 is 15 amino acids long. Per the germline V gene, CDR1 is MNHNY and CDR2 is SVGAGI (reference sequence). Losses at the gene ends were 4 bases for V and 6 bases for J; bases not matched to a gene: 4. The CDR3 spells CASSSGQGAINEQFF. DNA of the CDR3: TGTGCCAGCAGTTCGGGACAGGGGGCGATCAATGAGCAGTTCTTC.

This CDR3 is CASSLSTGILANEQFF. The CDR3 bases are TGTGCCAGCAGCCTCTCAACAGGGATCTTAGCCAATGAGCAGTTCTTC. The V and J genes are TRBV7-8 and TRBJ2-1, with a possible D match to TRBD1 (6 bases). Germline V lookup: CDR1 SGHVS, CDR2 FQNEAQ. The CDR3 has 16 residues. Between the trimmed V and J ends, which lost 5 bases and 6 bases, there was a span of 20 bases.

This clonotype was recorded many times. The chain carries TRBV12-3 or TRBV12-4 and TRBJ1-4; D is perhaps TRBD1 (5 bases). The CDR3 loop spans 17 amino acids. Between the trimmed V and J ends, which lost 7 bases and 6 bases, there was a span of 24 bases. The CDR3, as DNA: TGTGCCAGCACCCTGGGACTGCCCTCAAGGCGGGATGAAAAACTGTTTTTT. Its translation: CASTLGLPSRRDEKLFF.

There are a few counts of this clonotype. The chain is built from TRBV5-1 and TRBJ2-1, with D hard to call. The V gene lost 4 bases and the J gene lost 5 bases, with 10 bases spanning the gap. The length of the CDR3 is 13 residues. Germline assignment: CDR1 SGHRS and CDR2 YFSETQ. DNA of the CDR3: TGCGCCAGCAGCGTCATACGGGACAATGAGCAGTTCTTC. This gives the protein CASSVIRDNEQFF.

This clonotype was recorded at least ten times. The genes are TRBV6-5 and TRBJ2-7, with 7 bases lining up with TRBD2. This CDR3 contains 16 residues. The germline CDR1 and CDR2 sequences are MNHEY and SVGAGI. Trimming at V came to 9 bases and at J to 2 bases, leaving 16 bases not matched to a gene. CDR3 residues: CASSPPHAAGAYEQYF. CDR3 DNA sequence: TGTGCCAGTAGTCCCCCCCATGCCGCGGGAGCCTACGAGCAGTACTTC.

This clonotype was recorded many times. The CDR3 reads CASRPRGLGETQYF. Here the CDR3 DNA reads TGTGCCAGCAGACCGCGGGGACTCGGAGAGACCCAGTACTTC. The chain combines TRBV6-1 with TRBJ2-5; TRBD2 might be the D (6 bases). The CDR3 contains 14 residues. CDR1 MNHNS and CDR2 SASEGT come from the germline V gene. Between the trimmed V and J ends, which lost 6 bases and 4 bases, there was a span of 15 bases.

This clonotype was detected only a few times. The V call is TRBV4-1, the J call TRBJ2-5, with TRBD1 as a possible D gene (6 bases). The CDR3 is 17 residues long. Deletions cut 0 bases from V and 2 bases from J, with 16 bases between. Germline-derived CDR1 and CDR2 are MGHRA and YSYEKL. CDR3 in DNA: TGCGCCAGCAGCCAAGAGTACTCCGGGACAAATCAAGAGACCCAGTACTTC. Translated, it gives CASSQEYSGTNQETQYF.

The V gene is TRBV12-3 or TRBV12-4, the J gene TRBJ2-7; 7 bases fit TRBD1. Trimming cost V 4 bases and J 7 bases; bases outside gene matches: 7. The CDR3 covers 13 residues. The chain's CDR3 is CASSSGTADEQYF. CDR3 coding DNA: TGTGCCAGCAGTTCCGGGACAGCCGATGAGCAGTACTTC.

This clonotype came up many times. This rearrangement joins TRBV9 to TRBJ2-1; the D is unclear. CDR3 size: 11 residues. In germline, CDR1 is SGDLS, CDR2 YYNGEE. V was clipped by 3 bases and J by 10 bases, with 8 bases between them. The CDR3 here is CASSGADEQFF. The CDR3 DNA follows: TGTGCCAGCAGCGGGGCGGACGAGCAGTTCTTC.

This clonotype was picked up a small number of times. As DNA, the CDR3 is TGTGCCAGCAGCGGAGACAGGCCGAACACCGGGGAGCTGTTTTTT. Protein sequence: CASSGDRPNTGELFF. The J gene is TRBJ2-2, the V gene TRBV25-1; D is perhaps TRBD1 (6 bases). Germline CDR1 and CDR2: MGHDK and SYGVNS. The V and J ends lost 6 bases and 0 bases respectively, with 11 bases between them. CDR3 length: 15 amino acids.

This clonotype has more than one count but fewer than ten. The chain employs TRBV5-1 and TRBJ2-5; possibly TRBD1 or TRBD2 for D (5 bases each). V was cut by 2 bases and J by 2 bases, with 19 bases left in between. The CDR3 spans 17 residues. Germline CDR1 SGHRS, CDR2 YFSETQ. This CDR3 is CASSFGGRAPLQETQYF. Here the CDR3 DNA reads TGCGCCAGCAGCTTTGGAGGCAGGGCTCCTTTACAAGAGACCCAGTACTTC.

The chain combines TRBV5-1 with TRBJ1-1; 8 bases align to TRBD1. V dropped 3 bases and J dropped 7; count of bases not matched to a gene: 5. Germline CDR1 is SGHRS and CDR2 is YFSETQ. The CDR3 covers 13 residues. In DNA form, the CDR3 reads TGCGCCAGCAGCTCACAGGGGGGCCTTGAAGCTTTCTTT. Translated, it gives CASSSQGGLEAFF.

The V call is TRBV5-1, the J call TRBJ2-5; D is undetermined. The CDR3 length is 14 residues. With 4 bases removed from V and 1 base from J, the gap between germline ends came to 11 bases. CDR1 and CDR2 from the germline V gene are SGHRS and YFSETQ. The CDR3 loop reads CASSPRSGQETQYF. The DNA of the CDR3 is TGCGCCAGCAGCCCTAGGTCCGGCCAAGAGACCCAGTACTTC.

The gene calls are TRBV28 and TRBJ2-1; TRBD2 is a possible D gene (6 bases). This CDR3 is 14 amino acids long. V was clipped by 2 bases and J by 9 bases, with 14 bases between them. Germline V CDR1 and CDR2: MDHEN, SYDVKM. The CDR3, as DNA: TGTGCCAGCAGTTTAACCAATCTGGAGGGTGAGCAGTTCTTC. It codes for CASSLTNLEGEQFF. Drawing the rest from reference TRBV28 and TRBJ2-1, the complete variable domain is DVKVTQSSRYLVKRTGEKVFLECVQDMDHENMFWYRQDPGLGLRLIYFSYDVKMKEKGDIPEGYSVSREKKERFSLILESASTNQTSMYLCASSLTNLEGEQFFGPGTRLTVL.

This chain joins TRBV3-1 and TRBJ2-2, with D possibly TRBD1 on 6 matching bases. V was clipped by 0 bases and J by 6 bases, with 8 bases between them. The CDR3 has 14 amino acids. Germline V CDR1 and CDR2: LGHDT, YNNKEL (reference sequence). The CDR3 reads CASSQESGAGELFF. The CDR3 coding sequence is TGTGCCAGCAGCCAAGAATCAGGGGCCGGGGAGCTGTTTTTT.

Only a few counts were recorded for this clonotype. The chain is built from TRBV7-3 and TRBJ1-6; 9 bases fit TRBD1. V shed 5 bases and J 9 bases; nucleotides not matched to a gene: 5. The germline V gene has CDR1 SGHTA and CDR2 FQGTGA. CDR3 length: 14 amino acids. CDR3 sequence (DNA): TGTGCCAGCAGCCTGGGACAGGGTGGTTCACCCCTCCACTTT. This sequence encodes CASSLGQGGSPLHF.

This rearrangement joins TRBV7-8 to TRBJ2-3, with a tentative D call TRBD2 (7 bases). Trimming removed 5 bases at V and 2 bases at J, with 26 bases between. CDR3 length equals 19 residues. The germline gives CDR1 SGHVS, CDR2 FQNEAQ. The CDR3 spells CASSQRNRAASGYTDTQYF. CDR3 DNA: TGTGCCAGCAGCCAGAGGAACAGGGCGGCTAGCGGATACACAGATACGCAGTATTTT.